The 9 T cell receptor beta chains in this list originate from one sample, sequenced in a study of blood T cell repertoires in COVID-19 (dated by TCRdb to the early 2020s). To prepare the library, the immunoSEQ multiplex PCR assay was applied. TCRdb retrieved this table from immuneACCESS and kept in-frame rearrangements only. Not all clones are present; in checked studies, unresolved V genes account for under half, and no reason is known for the remainder. This sample holds under 55,000 clones; more than 70% were observed only once. The ten biggest clones cover over 11% of the sample. Sequenced: peripheral blood. Receptors were obtained from a human donor in a cohort sampled during active COVID-19.

The V and J genes are TRBV5-1 and TRBJ1-4, with 8 bases fitting TRBD1. The CDR3 consists of 16 residues. Germline V lookup: CDR1 SGHRS, CDR2 YFSETQ. Unmatched junction bases numbered 12, after V lost 4 bases and J lost 7 bases. CDR3 bases: TGCGCCAGCAGCCCCATGGGTGCAGGGGGCGGTGAAAAACTGTTTTTT. Residues: CASSPMGAGGGEKLFF.

The V call is TRBV5-6, the J call TRBJ1-5; no firm D call. The ends were cut back, 2 bases at V and 0 bases at J, with 6 bases in the middle. Germline loops: CDR1 SGHDT, CDR2 YYEEEE. The CDR3 spans 14 residues. CDR3 sequence reads: CASSLLYSNQPQHF. The CDR3 DNA sequence: TGTGCCAGCAGCTTACTGTATAGCAATCAGCCCCAGCATTTT.

The rearrangement links TRBV11-2 to TRBJ2-5; no definite D call. The V and J ends lost 1 base and 4 bases respectively, with 7 bases between them. Per germline, CDR1 SGHAT and CDR2 FQNNGV. This CDR3 region has 13 residues. The chain's CDR3 is CASSLAPRETQYF. The CDR3 DNA is TGTGCCAGCAGCTTAGCCCCCAGAGAGACCCAGTACTTC.

In its sample, this clone was seen once. CDR3 DNA: TGTGCCACAGGGCAACCCCGGCAGGGCACCGGGGAGCTGTTTTTT. It codes for CATGQPRQGTGELFF. J is TRBJ2-2 and V is TRBV5-4; a weak D match, TRBD1 (5 bases). Germline-derived CDR1 and CDR2 are SGHNT and YYREEE (reference sequence). The V end lost 9 bases, the J end lost 4 bases, and 19 bases lay between the germline ends. The CDR3 extends over 15 amino acids.

The rearrangement links TRBV5-6 to TRBJ1-4, with 8 bases identical to TRBD1. Germline loops: CDR1 SGHDT, CDR2 YYEEEE. V was clipped by 1 base and J by 7 bases; unmatched bases: 0. There are 13 residues in the CDR3. The CDR3 region is CASSLTGGEKLFF. CDR3 in DNA: TGTGCCAGCAGCTTGACAGGGGGTGAAAAACTGTTTTTT.

The V and J genes are TRBV7-8 and TRBJ1-1, with D perhaps TRBD1 (5 bases). Per the germline V gene, CDR1 is SGHVS and CDR2 is FQNEAQ. V was clipped by 1 base and J by 4 bases, with 13 bases between them. The CDR3 is 15 residues long. For the CDR3, the DNA is TGTGCCAGCAGCTTAGAATTTAGGGGAAGCACTGAAGCTTTCTTT. Its translation is CASSLEFRGSTEAFF.

This chain uses TRBV7-8 with TRBJ2-2, with a possible D match to TRBD2 (6 bases). Between the trimmed V and J ends, which lost 4 bases and 3 bases, there was a span of 12 bases. Germline V gene data show CDR1 as SGHVS and CDR2 as FQNEAQ. The CDR3 contains 15 residues. CDR3 residues: CASSSGTRDTGELFF. The CDR3, as DNA: TGTGCCAGCAGCTCCGGGACTCGGGACACCGGGGAGCTGTTTTTT.

The chain carries TRBV11-2 and TRBJ2-1; 9 bases align to TRBD2. Germline V gene lookup returns CDR1 SGHAT and CDR2 FQNNGV. CDR3 length: 16 amino acids. J gave up 5 bases and V 0 bases, and 5 bases lay outside the gene matches. CDR3 region: CASSLDLAGGHNEQFF. The CDR3 region has the DNA TGTGCCAGCAGCTTAGACCTGGCGGGGGGGCACAATGAGCAGTTCTTC.

The genes are TRBV18 and TRBJ1-5; possibly TRBD1 for D (5 bases). This CDR3 contains 19 residues. V was trimmed by 3 bases and J by 2 bases, leaving 23 bases between them. From germline, CDR1 is KGHSH and CDR2 LQKENI. The CDR3 sequence is CASSPPGGTPYEGNQPQHF. DNA of the CDR3: TGTGCCAGCTCACCCCCCGGGGGGACTCCCTACGAGGGCAATCAGCCCCAGCATTTT.